This T cell receptor (beta chain) was recorded in a study of blood T cell repertoires in COVID-19. Whole-study context: Spain, Italy and the United States supplied samples that represented acute and convalescent COVID-19. From T cells, B-cell-depleted T cells, or PBMCs came the material, which was cDNA or gDNA.

Those enrolled in Seattle joined during active infection and were followed longitudinally afterward. Per the original data handling: Amplified reference gene primers provided the basis for estimating nucleated cell counts. Clones were sequenced by immunoSEQ multiplex PCR, and TCRdb holds only the in-frame ones, with some missing. That table furnishes V, J and clone size, whereas the DNA furnished D and trimming. The sample shows 70,000 to 95,000 clones, roughly 90% of them seen only once. The CDR3 is made up of 16 amino acids. With 0 bases removed from V and 8 bases from J, the gap between germline ends came to 16 bases. Germline V gene lookup returns CDR1 LGHDT and CDR2 YNNKEL (reference sequence).

The rearrangement links TRBV3-1 (or the pseudogene TRBV3-2) to TRBJ1-4; perhaps TRBD1 as D (6 bases). The specimen was peripheral blood. This receptor was obtained from a man aged 50 or older with COVID-19, enrolled during active disease. This CDR3 reads CASSQDRGRGYEKLFF. CDR3 DNA sequence: TGTGCCAGCAGCCAAGATCGAGGCAGGGGATACGAAAAACTGTTTTTT.